This passage covers 18 T cell receptor beta chains from one sample sequenced in a study of cytomegalovirus exposure and HLA in healthy donors. The PCR employed 60 Vbeta primers together with 13 Jbeta primers. Repertoires were generated with immunoSEQ multiplex PCR, while TCRdb's copy carries only in-frame clones and drops some. The data hold 180,000 or so clones, with 75% to 85% observed a single time. The sequenced sample consisted of PBMCs. The receptors come from a woman aged 25 to 39 in good health and CMV-seropositive.

The V gene is TRBV2, the J gene TRBJ2-3; 9 bases agree with TRBD2. The CDR3 runs 16 residues. Germline-derived CDR1 and CDR2 are SNHLY and FYNNEI. With V trimmed by 2 bases and J by 1 base, 4 bases remained unmatched. The CDR3 spells CASSERKRGGTDTQYF. In DNA form, the CDR3 reads TGTGCCAGCAGTGAACGGAAGCGGGGGGGCACAGATACGCAGTATTTT. Based on the CDR3 plus reference TRBV2 and TRBJ2-3, the full variable domain is EPEVTQTPSHQVTQMGQEVILRCVPISNHLYFYWYRQILGQKVEFLVSFYNNEISEKSEIFDDQFSVERPDGSNFTLKIRSTKLEDSAMYFCASSERKRGGTDTQYFGPGTRLTVL.

The chain recombines TRBV5-5 with TRBJ1-6; no clear D. The CDR3 is 17 amino acids. V was clipped by 3 bases and J by 0 bases, with 13 bases between them. Germline CDR1 reads SGHKS; CDR2 reads YYEKEE (reference sequence). CDR3: CASSSLHTSSYNSPLHF. In DNA form, the CDR3 reads TGTGCCAGCAGCTCGTTACACACCAGCTCCTATAATTCACCCCTCCACTTT.

To note about this clone: At one end the junction does not follow the germline gene, possibly because of a read error. The V and J genes are TRBV5-1 and TRBJ2-1; TRBD2 matches at 11 bases. The CDR3 is made up of 16 amino acids. Germline lookup yields CDR1 SGHRS and CDR2 YFSETQ. CDR3 nucleotide sequence: TGCGCCAACAGCTTGGTCCTAGCGGGGGGCAGGAATGAGCAGTTCTTC. This codes for CANSLVLAGGRNEQFF.

The chain is built from TRBV9 and TRBJ2-2; TRBD2 is a possible D gene (6 bases). Germline V lookup: CDR1 SGDLS, CDR2 YYNGEE. This CDR3 contains 14 residues. V gave up 3 bases and J gave up 6 bases, with 12 bases separating them. CDR3 amino acids: CASSAWGRPGELFF. DNA for the CDR3: TGTGCCAGCAGCGCCTGGGGGAGGCCCGGGGAGCTGTTTTTT.

The chain joins TRBV5-1 to TRBJ1-1; weak D call: TRBD1 (5 bases). The CDR3 has 14 residues. Looked up from germline, CDR1 is SGHRS and CDR2 is YFSETQ. V was cut by 6 bases and J by 5 bases, with 17 bases left in between. CDR3 nucleotide sequence: TGCGCCAGCACCCGTGGCGCGGGGGGGACTGAAGCTTTCTTT. This codes for CASTRGAGGTEAFF. The full variable domain, with the rest looked up from reference TRBV5-1 and TRBJ1-1, is KAGVTQTPRYLIKTRGQQVTLSCSPISGHRSVSWYQQTPGQGLQFLFEYFSETQRNKGNFPGRFSGRQFSNSRSEMNVSTLELGDSALYLCASTRGAGGTEAFFGQGTRLTVV.

V usage is TRBV5-5 and J usage is TRBJ1-3; D is undetermined. V lost 1 base, J lost 8 bases, and 10 bases lay in between. Germline values: CDR1 SGHKS, CDR2 YYEKEE (reference sequence). The CDR3 consists of 13 residues. The CDR3 sequence is CASSLSVQDTIYF. The CDR3 DNA reads TGTGCCAGCAGCTTGTCGGTCCAGGACACCATATATTTT.

This chain connects TRBV5-1 to TRBJ1-6, with TRBD1 as a possible D gene (6 bases). Trimming removed 4 bases at V and 6 bases at J, with 14 bases between. The V gene's germline CDR1 is SGHRS and CDR2 YFSETQ. The CDR3 extends over 15 amino acids. This chain's CDR3 is CASSPRGGGNSPLHF. In nucleotides, the CDR3 is TGCGCCAGCAGCCCCAGGGGTGGGGGTAATTCACCCCTCCACTTT.

The chain has TRBV5-6 and TRBJ1-2; 7 bases agree with TRBD1. Germline trimming cut 2 bases from V and 4 bases from J; bases unmatched to any gene: 5. The CDR3 is made up of 14 amino acids. From germline, CDR1 is SGHDT and CDR2 YYEEEE. CDR3 protein: CASSLPGQSYGYTF. As DNA, the CDR3 is TGTGCCAGCAGCTTACCGGGACAGTCCTATGGCTACACCTTC.

V and J are TRBV7-2 and TRBJ2-2; maybe TRBD2 (5 bases). In germline, CDR1 is SGHTA, CDR2 FQGNSA. V was clipped by 5 bases and J by 3 bases, with 16 bases between them. The CDR3 totals 16 residues. Written as DNA, the CDR3 is TGTGCCAGCAGCCCCCCCGGGAACCGGTACACCGGGGAGCTGTTTTTT. Amino acid sequence: CASSPPGNRYTGELFF.

V gene TRBV6-6 combines with J gene TRBJ1-4; 7 bases match TRBD1. Germline V gene sequence: CDR1 MNHNY, CDR2 SVGAGI (reference sequence). This CDR3 contains 16 residues. The V segment lost 6 bases and the J segment 6 bases; nucleotides outside the gene matches: 13. CDR3 DNA sequence: TGTGCCAGCAGAAACGGCAGAGGGGGCAGGGATGAAAAACTGTTTTTT. This translates into CASRNGRGGRDEKLFF.

This sequence joins TRBV4-3 and TRBJ1-5, with D maybe TRBD1 (6 bases). This CDR3 is built from 15 residues. Per germline, CDR1 LGHNA and CDR2 YSLEER. With 0 bases removed from V and 3 bases from J, the gap between germline ends came to 9 bases. CDR3: CASSQDWTANQPQHF. The DNA of the CDR3 is TGCGCCAGCAGCCAAGATTGGACAGCCAATCAGCCCCAGCATTTT.

J is TRBJ1-2 and V is TRBV9, with a tentative D call TRBD1 (6 bases). The CDR3 totals 15 residues. Trimming removed 1 base from V and 0 bases from J, with 10 bases in between. Germline CDR1 is SGDLS and CDR2 is YYNGEE. This chain's CDR3 is CASSVTGTSNYGYTF. CDR3 sequence (DNA): TGTGCCAGCAGCGTAACAGGGACCTCTAACTATGGCTACACCTTC.

The chain uses TRBV5-6 and TRBJ2-3, with a weak D call TRBD1 (6 bases). This CDR3 contains 12 residues. From germline, CDR1 is SGHDT and CDR2 YYEEEE. V was trimmed by 5 bases and J by 7 bases, leaving 11 bases between them. The CDR3 region has the DNA TGTGCCAGCAGACGAGGACAGTATACGCAGTATTTT. Translating gives CASRRGQYTQYF.

The chain uses TRBV4-3 and TRBJ2-7; tentatively, D is TRBD2 (6 bases). V lost 4 bases and J lost 0, with 16 bases in between. The CDR3 is 16 amino acids. Germline V gene sequence: CDR1 LGHNA, CDR2 YSLEER. CDR3 sequence (DNA): TGCGCCAGCAGCCCGGGGCCGCGGGGCTCCTCCTACGAGCAGTACTTC. Protein: CASSPGPRGSSYEQYF.

CDR3 nucleotides: TGTGCCAGCAGCCTTCGGACAGTAAGCCCCGGGGCCAACGTCCTGACTTTC. Its protein is CASSLRTVSPGANVLTF. This sequence joins TRBV9 and TRBJ2-6, with D maybe TRBD1 (6 bases). Between the trimmed V and J ends, which lost 4 bases and 4 bases, there was a span of 18 bases. The CDR3 sequence is 17 residues long. Germline CDR1 reads SGDLS; CDR2 reads YYNGEE. The full variable domain, in which reference TRBV9 and TRBJ2-6 provide the parts outside the CDR3, is DSGVTQTPKHLITATGQRVTLRCSPRSGDLSVYWYQQSLDQGLQFLIQYYNGEERAKGNILERFSAQQFPDLHSELNLSSLELGDSALYFCASSLRTVSPGANVLTFGAGSRLTVL.

This clone was counted a single time. The rearrangement links TRBV7-2 to TRBJ2-5; D is unresolved. Germline CDR1 and CDR2: SGHTA and FQGNSA. V was trimmed by 3 bases and J by 1 base, leaving 6 bases between them. CDR3 length: 13 residues. The CDR3 nucleotides read TGTGCCAGCAGCTTCACAGTCCAAGAGACCCAGTACTTC. It encodes CASSFTVQETQYF.

This clone came up once. The chain joins TRBV5-4 to TRBJ2-1; TRBD1 aligns across 7 bases. The germline V gene encodes CDR1 SGHNT and CDR2 YYREEE (reference sequence). CDR3 size: 13 residues. The CDR3 here is CAGGPSSYNEQFF. The CDR3 nucleotides are TGTGCAGGGGGCCCAAGCTCCTACAATGAGCAGTTCTTC.

This chain joins TRBV4-3 and TRBJ2-7; TRBD2 matches at 16 bases. The CDR3 is 18 residues long. J was trimmed by 2 bases and V by 0 bases; bases with no gene match: 4. CDR1 is LGHNA, CDR2 YSLEER, per germline. The CDR3 sequence is CASSQEGLAGGRAYEQYF. In nucleotides, the CDR3 is TGCGCCAGCAGCCAAGAGGGACTAGCGGGGGGGCGGGCCTACGAGCAGTACTTC.